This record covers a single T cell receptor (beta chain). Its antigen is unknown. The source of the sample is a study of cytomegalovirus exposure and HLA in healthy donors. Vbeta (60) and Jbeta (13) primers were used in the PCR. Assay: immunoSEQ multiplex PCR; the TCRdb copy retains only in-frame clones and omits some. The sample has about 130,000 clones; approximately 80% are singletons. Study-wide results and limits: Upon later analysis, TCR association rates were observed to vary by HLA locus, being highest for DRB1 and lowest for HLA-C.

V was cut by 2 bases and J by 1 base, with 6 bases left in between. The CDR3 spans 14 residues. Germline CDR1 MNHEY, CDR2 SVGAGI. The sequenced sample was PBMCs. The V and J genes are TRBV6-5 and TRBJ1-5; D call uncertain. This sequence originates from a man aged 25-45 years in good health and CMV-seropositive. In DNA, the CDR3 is TGTGCCAGCAGTTACGAGGGCAGCAATCAGCCCCAGCATTTT. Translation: CASSYEGSNQPQHF.